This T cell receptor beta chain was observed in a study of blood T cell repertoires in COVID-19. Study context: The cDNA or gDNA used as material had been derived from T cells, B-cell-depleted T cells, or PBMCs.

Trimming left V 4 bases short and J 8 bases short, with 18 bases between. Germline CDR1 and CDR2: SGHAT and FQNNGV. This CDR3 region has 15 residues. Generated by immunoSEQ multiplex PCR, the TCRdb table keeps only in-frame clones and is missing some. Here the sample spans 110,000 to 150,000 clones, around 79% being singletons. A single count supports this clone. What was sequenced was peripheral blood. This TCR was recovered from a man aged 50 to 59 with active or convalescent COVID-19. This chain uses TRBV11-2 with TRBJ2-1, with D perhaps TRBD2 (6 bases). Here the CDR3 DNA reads TGTGCCAGCAGCTCTCACGCGTCTAGCGACGATGAGCAGTTCTTC. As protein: CASSSHASSDDEQFF.